Below, 31 T cell receptor beta chains from the same sample are listed, as sequenced in a study of blood T cell repertoires in COVID-19 (dated by TCRdb to about 2020). The receptor library was made with the immunoSEQ multiplex PCR assay. TCRdb stores this immuneACCESS table with in-frame sequences only. Part of the clones is absent; in the studies checked, under half of the shortfall reflects unresolved V genes, and no reason is known for the rest. For this sample the table gives some 400,000 clones, of which 80% to 90% were detected only once. The ten most abundant clones make up more than 0.95% of the sample. Sequenced material: PBMCs or T cells enriched from blood (not recorded which). Every receptor here comes from a man aged 25-45 years who had recovered from COVID-19.

The chain is built from TRBV27 and TRBJ2-7; D may be TRBD1 (6 bases). From germline, CDR1 is MNHEY and CDR2 SMNVEV (reference sequence). Trimming removed 2 bases at V and 4 bases at J, with 12 bases between. The CDR3 is made up of 14 amino acids. CDR3 nucleotide sequence: TGTGCCAGCAGTTTACAGGGGTCGGTTTACGAGCAGTACTTC. Amino acid sequence: CASSLQGSVYEQYF.

The table lists this clone with a count of one. V gene TRBV30 combines with J gene TRBJ2-7; D not resolved. The V end was cut by 0 bases, the J end by 1 base, with 4 bases between. This CDR3 has 12 residues. Germline values: CDR1 GTSNPN, CDR2 SVGIG (reference sequence). In nucleotides, the CDR3 is TGTGCCTGGAGTGTCCATTCCTACGAGCAGTACTTC. Amino acid sequence: CAWSVHSYEQYF.

This clone was counted a single time. CDR3 region: CASSPTGTEAFF. CDR3 DNA: TGTGCCAGCAGCCCGACAGGGACTGAAGCTTTCTTT. The J gene is TRBJ1-1, the V gene TRBV11-2; 7 nucleotides match TRBD1. In germline, CDR1 is SGHAT, CDR2 FQNNGV. The CDR3 sequence is 12 residues long. With V trimmed by 5 bases and J by 5 bases, 2 bases remained unmatched. Together with reference TRBV11-2 and TRBJ1-1, the CDR3 gives the full variable domain: EAGVAQSPRYKIIEKRQSVAFWCNPISGHATLYWYQQILGQGPKLLIQFQNNGVVDDSQLPKDRFSAERLKGVDSTLKIQPAKLEDSAVYLCASSPTGTEAFFGQGTRLTVV.

Concerning this clone: The same CDR3 can be traced to other DNA sequences in this sample. The V gene is TRBV29-1, the J gene TRBJ1-2, with D unclear. V was clipped by 6 bases and J by 6 bases, with 8 bases between them. From germline, CDR1 is SQVTM and CDR2 ANQGSEA. There are 10 residues in the CDR3. CDR3 DNA sequence: TGCAGCGTAGCCGAGGATGGCTACACCTTC. Amino acids: CSVAEDGYTF. The variable domain in full, completed from reference TRBV29-1 and TRBJ1-2, reads SAVISQKPSRDICQRGTSLTIQCQVDSQVTMMFWYRQQPGQSLTLIATANQGSEATYESGFVIDKFPISRPNLTFSTLTVSNMSPEDSSIYLCSVAEDGYTFGSGTRLTVV.

This clone was counted a single time. DNA for the CDR3: TGTGCCATCTCGCCAGGACTGTTGAACACTGAAGCTTTCTTT. Protein product: CAISPGLLNTEAFF. V usage is TRBV10-3 and J usage is TRBJ1-1, with D unclear. The V end was cut by 8 bases, the J end by 0 bases, with 13 bases between. The CDR3 consists of 14 residues. Looked up from germline, CDR1 is ENHRY and CDR2 is SYGVKD.

This clone turned up a few times. The V call is TRBV14, the J call TRBJ2-4, with D tentatively TRBD2 (6 bases). Germline lookup yields CDR1 SGHDN and CDR2 FVKESK. V shed 4 bases and J shed 8 bases, with 15 bases lying between them. The CDR3 consists of 14 residues. Written as DNA, the CDR3 is TGTGCCAGCAGCCTTCGCGGGGCGGGATACATTCAGTACTTC. This gives the protein CASSLRGAGYIQYF.

Only one count was recorded for this clone. The gene calls are TRBV10-2 and TRBJ2-1, with D uncertain. Per the germline V gene, CDR1 is WSHSY and CDR2 is SAAADI. The length of the CDR3 is 14 residues. V lost 3 bases to trimming and J lost 5 bases, with 11 bases between them. CDR3 nucleotide sequence: TGCGCCAGCAGTGACAGGTTCCACGACAATGAGCAGTTCTTC. Translation: CASSDRFHDNEQFF.

This chain links TRBV28 with TRBJ2-3; 7 bases are shared with TRBD1. J lost 3 bases, V lost 6 bases, and 3 bases had no gene match. Germline CDR1 is MDHEN and CDR2 is SYDVKM. The CDR3 has 13 amino acids. The chain's CDR3 is CASSPGGTDTQYF. The CDR3 nucleotides read TGTGCCAGCAGCCCAGGGGGTACAGATACGCAGTATTTT.

The rearrangement joins TRBV7-9 to TRBJ1-2; 8 bases agree with TRBD1. Germline V gene data show CDR1 as SEHNR and CDR2 as FQNEAQ (reference sequence). The V segment lost 3 bases and the J segment 8 bases; nucleotides outside the gene matches: 5. CDR3 length: 13 amino acids. In nucleotides, the CDR3 is TGTGCCAGCAGCTTGACAGGGGAATCGGGCTACACCTTC. It translates to CASSLTGESGYTF.

The chain has TRBV7-9 and TRBJ1-1; D is uncertain. The CDR3 runs 12 residues. CDR1 SEHNR and CDR2 FQNEAQ come from the germline V gene (reference sequence). Trimming removed 0 bases at V and 4 bases at J, with 3 bases between. CDR3 sequence: CASSLASTEAFF. As DNA, the CDR3 is TGTGCCAGCAGCTTAGCCAGCACTGAAGCTTTCTTT.

The rearrangement joins TRBV12-3 or TRBV12-4 to TRBJ1-3; no clear D gene. This CDR3 is 11 amino acids long. Trimming stripped 6 bases from V and 6 bases from J, with 6 bases between. The CDR3 is CASSPQNTIYF. The CDR3 DNA reads TGTGCCAGCAGCCCCCAAAACACCATATATTTT.

The V gene is TRBV29-1, the J gene TRBJ1-1; D is ambiguous. This CDR3 comprises 12 residues. The V end lost 4 bases, the J end lost 5 bases, and 11 bases lay between the germline ends. The germline V gene has CDR1 SQVTM and CDR2 ANQGSEA. This CDR3 is CSVGGGRTEAFF. The CDR3 bases are TGCAGCGTTGGAGGTGGCCGGACTGAAGCTTTCTTT.

The V call is TRBV28, the J call TRBJ2-5; 9 nucleotides agree with TRBD1. This CDR3 is built from 13 residues. The V segment lost 6 bases and the J segment 9 bases; nucleotides outside the gene matches: 8. Germline V gives CDR1 MDHEN, CDR2 SYDVKM. In DNA form, the CDR3 reads TGTGCCAGCAGGGAGGGACAGGGAAGGGCCCAGTACTTC. Translating gives CASREGQGRAQYF.

This rearrangement joins TRBV12-3 or TRBV12-4 to TRBJ1-6; the D is unclear. Trimming shortened V by 3 bases and J by 12 bases, and 12 bases separated the two germline ends. CDR3 length: 13 amino acids. CDR3 nucleotide sequence: TGTGCCAGCAGTTTTAGCGGGCCTCAACCCCTCCACTTT. Its translation is CASSFSGPQPLHF.

The J gene is TRBJ1-4, the V gene TRBV28, with D perhaps matching TRBD1 (5 bases). This CDR3 is 11 amino acids long. V lost 6 bases and J lost 14, with 13 bases in between. CDR1 MDHEN and CDR2 SYDVKM come from the germline V gene. CDR3 sequence reads: CASSKREGLFF. The CDR3 DNA sequence: TGTGCCAGCAGCAAACGGGAGGGGCTGTTTTTT. Using reference TRBV28 and TRBJ1-4 for the parts outside the CDR3, the full variable domain is DVKVTQSSRYLVKRTGEKVFLECVQDMDHENMFWYRQDPGLGLRLIYFSYDVKMKEKGDIPEGYSVSREKKERFSLILESASTNQTSMYLCASSKREGLFFGSGTQLSVL.

J is TRBJ2-1 and V is TRBV6-5; 7 bases match TRBD2. V lost 6 bases, J lost 8 bases, and 4 bases stayed unmatched. Germline loops: CDR1 MNHEY, CDR2 SVGAGI. The CDR3 sequence is 12 residues long. CDR3 in amino acids: CASSVTSDEQFF. CDR3 DNA: TGTGCCAGCAGCGTTACTAGCGATGAGCAGTTCTTC.

Only one count was recorded for this clone. The rearrangement joins TRBV7-3 to TRBJ1-6; 7 bases agree with TRBD1. Per the germline V gene, CDR1 is SGHTA and CDR2 is FQGTGA. V lost 5 bases and J lost 7; bases outside the gene matches: 5. CDR3 length: 14 amino acids. The DNA of the CDR3 is TGTGCCAGCAGCCGGGACAGACAGAATTCACCCCTCCACTTT. Amino acids: CASSRDRQNSPLHF.

This chain links TRBV10-3 with TRBJ2-1; TRBD1 aligns across 9 bases. V shed 4 bases, J shed 2 bases, and the junction held 3 bases outside the gene matches. CDR3 size: 15 residues. CDR1 is ENHRY and CDR2 is SYGVKD in the germline V gene. Here the CDR3 reads CAISGDRGTYNEQFF. CDR3 DNA sequence: TGTGCCATCAGTGGAGACAGGGGGACCTACAATGAGCAGTTCTTC.

The CDR3 sequence is CATSRDRTGGGQETQYF. The CDR3, as DNA: TGTGCCACCAGCAGAGACAGGACAGGGGGCGGCCAAGAGACCCAGTACTTC. The chain couples TRBV15 to TRBJ2-5; TRBD1 matches 11 bases. Germline V gene lookup returns CDR1 LNHNV and CDR2 YYDKDF (reference sequence). V lost 0 bases, J lost 1 base, and 4 bases stayed unmatched. This CDR3 contains 17 residues.

The gene calls are TRBV15 and TRBJ2-1; D remains ambiguous. V lost 4 bases, J lost 0 bases, and 10 bases lay in between. CDR1 is LNHNV, CDR2 YYDKDF, per germline (reference sequence). CDR3 size: 15 residues. CDR3 residues: CATSKARISYNEQFF. The CDR3 DNA is TGTGCCACCAGCAAAGCTAGGATCTCCTACAATGAGCAGTTCTTC.

The rearrangement links TRBV28 to TRBJ1-3; D may be TRBD1 (5 bases). The CDR3 runs to 15 residues. Per germline, CDR1 MDHEN and CDR2 SYDVKM. Trimming removed 6 bases from V and 0 bases from J, with 12 bases in between. CDR3 residues: CASRPTGYSGNTIYF. For the CDR3, the DNA is TGTGCCAGCAGGCCTACAGGATACTCTGGAAACACCATATATTTT.

In its sample, this clone was seen a few times. The rearrangement uses TRBV28 and TRBJ1-1, with 10 bases fitting TRBD1. The junction had 5 bases not matched to a gene; V was cut back by 0 bases and J by 1 base. From germline, CDR1 is MDHEN and CDR2 SYDVKM. The CDR3 length is 17 residues. The DNA of the CDR3 is TGTGCCAGCAGTTTATGGGACGGGACAGGGGCGAACACTGAAGCTTTCTTT. Protein product: CASSLWDGTGANTEAFF.

The chain has TRBV27 and TRBJ2-7; 7 bases line up with TRBD1. The CDR3 has 13 amino acids. From germline, CDR1 is MNHEY and CDR2 SMNVEV (reference sequence). V trimming: 4 bases; J trimming: 5 bases; junction bases outside the gene matches: 5. The CDR3 DNA sequence: TGTGCCAGCAGTTATTCAGGGGGAGACGAGCAGTACTTC. This encodes CASSYSGGDEQYF.

The rearrangement links TRBV19 to TRBJ2-6; maybe TRBD2 (5 bases). This CDR3 is built from 16 residues. With 5 bases removed from V and 3 bases from J, the gap between germline ends came to 14 bases. The germline V gene has CDR1 LNHDA and CDR2 SQIVND (reference sequence). The CDR3 bases are TGTGCCAGTAGTCCCCCCGGGGAAGGTGGGGCCAACGTCCTGACTTTC. Residues: CASSPPGEGGANVLTF.

This clone turned up a few times. The chain has TRBV14 and TRBJ1-6; the D gene is possibly TRBD1 (6 bases). Between the trimmed V and J ends, which lost 5 bases and 9 bases, there was a span of 14 bases. The CDR3 extends over 14 amino acids. Germline assignment: CDR1 SGHDN and CDR2 FVKESK. The DNA for the CDR3 is TGTGCCAGCAGCGACCGGGACATCCCTTCACCCCTCCACTTT. Translation gives CASSDRDIPSPLHF.

The chain has TRBV5-1 and TRBJ2-3; perhaps TRBD2 as D (5 bases). CDR1 and CDR2 from the germline V gene are SGHRS and YFSETQ. The V gene lost 4 bases and the J gene lost 3 bases, with 12 bases spanning the gap. The CDR3 spans 14 residues. The DNA of the CDR3 is TGCGCCAGCAGCCAAGCGGTAATGACAGATACGCAGTATTTT. Its translation: CASSQAVMTDTQYF.

The chain carries TRBV28 and TRBJ1-2, with a weak D call TRBD1 (5 bases). The CDR3 is made up of 13 amino acids. Trimming removed 8 bases from V and 4 bases from J, with 14 bases in between. Germline V gene sequence: CDR1 MDHEN, CDR2 SYDVKM. CDR3 sequence (DNA): TGTGCCAGCCCAGGGCCTCTAGGCTATGGCTACACCTTC. It translates to CASPGPLGYGYTF.

This clone was recorded once. The same CDR3 arises from other DNA sequences in this sample as well. The V call is TRBV27, the J call TRBJ1-1; tentatively, D is TRBD1 (6 bases). V gave up 8 bases and J gave up 0 bases, with 10 bases separating them. The CDR3 length is 13 residues. Germline V gene data show CDR1 as MNHEY and CDR2 as SMNVEV (reference sequence). The CDR3 loop reads CASRGQLNTEAFF. As DNA, the CDR3 is TGTGCCAGCCGCGGACAGCTGAACACTGAAGCTTTCTTT.

V is TRBV7-2 and J is TRBJ2-7; D may be TRBD1 (6 bases). Germline CDR1 SGHTA, CDR2 FQGNSA. This CDR3 is built from 15 residues. The V and J ends lost 3 bases and 0 bases respectively, with 12 bases between them. In DNA, the CDR3 is TGTGCCAGCAGCTTCGGGCAGGGGCTCTCCTACGAGCAGTACTTC. Translating gives CASSFGQGLSYEQYF.

In this sample, this clone turned up a few times. This chain connects TRBV12-3 or TRBV12-4 to TRBJ1-4, with a possible D match to TRBD1 (5 bases). The CDR3 loop spans 12 amino acids. V gave up 2 bases and J gave up 11 bases, with 9 bases separating them. CDR3 sequence reads: CASSLRQGKLFF. DNA of the CDR3: TGTGCCAGCAGTTTAAGGCAGGGCAAACTGTTTTTT.

The chain is built from TRBV28 and TRBJ2-7, with TRBD1 identical over 9 bases. The CDR3 is made up of 13 amino acids. V gave up 8 bases and J gave up 7 bases; unmatched junction bases: 9. CDR1 MDHEN and CDR2 SYDVKM come from the germline V gene. The CDR3 nucleotides are TGTGCCAGCCTGACAGGGGGGTACGGGGAGCAGTACTTC. It translates to CASLTGGYGEQYF.